These 23 T cell receptor beta chains share one sample of origin, sequenced in a study of breast tumors, draining lymph nodes, adjacent tissues. TCRdb re-analysed the multiplex PCR reads in MiXCR, keeping a single row per CDR3 protein. The sample lists 50,000 to 75,000 distinct CDR3 sequences, roughly 57% occurring once. The sample taken for sequencing was breast tumor tissue. Every receptor here comes from a female donor with breast cancer. Some clones in this sample may be carry-over from other donors' samples.

The rearrangement uses TRBV12-3 or TRBV12-4 and TRBJ2-7; 9 bases map to TRBD2. The CDR3 length is 15 residues. J lost 1 base, V lost 5 bases, and 6 bases had no gene match. The CDR3, as DNA: TGTGCCAGCAGTGTCCGACTAGCGGCATCCTACGAGCAGTACTTC. This translates into CASSVRLAASYEQYF.

The rearrangement joins TRBV9 to TRBJ1-3; D possibly corresponds to TRBD1 (5 bases). The germline V and J ends were trimmed by 3 bases and 1 base, with 17 bases remaining between them. In germline, CDR1 is SGDLS, CDR2 YYNGEE. The CDR3 has 17 residues. CDR3 loop: CASSGGLPGVSGNTIYF. The CDR3 DNA reads as TGTGCCAGCAGCGGGGGACTCCCGGGGGTATCTGGAAACACCATATATTTT. Combining the CDR3 with reference TRBV9 and TRBJ1-3 gives the whole variable domain DSGVTQTPKHLITATGQRVTLRCSPRSGDLSVYWYQQSLDQGLQFLIQYYNGEERAKGNILERFSAQQFPDLHSELNLSSLELGDSALYFCASSGGLPGVSGNTIYFGEGSWLTVV.

This clonotype was seen more than once but under ten times. V and J are TRBV7-4 and TRBJ2-2; D perhaps matches TRBD1 (6 bases). V shed 5 bases and J shed 1 base, with 14 bases lying between them. CDR1 and CDR2 (germline): SGHVT, SQSDAQ. CDR3 size: 16 residues. Here the CDR3 reads CASSTTGWRNTGELFF. CDR3 nucleotides: TGTGCCAGCAGCACAACAGGGTGGAGGAACACCGGGGAGCTGTTTTTT.

J is TRBJ2-1 and V is TRBV20-1, with TRBD1 matching 9 bases. The germline V gene has CDR1 DFQATT and CDR2 SNEGSKA (reference sequence). The ends lost 6 bases at V and 6 bases at J; junction bases unmatched: 9. The length of the CDR3 is 14 residues. The CDR3: CSARTGEGSNEQFF. The CDR3 nucleotides read TGCAGTGCGAGGACAGGGGAGGGTTCCAATGAGCAGTTCTTC.

The chain combines TRBV20-1 with TRBJ2-6; D tentatively fits TRBD1 or TRBD2 (5 bases each). The CDR3 has 15 amino acids. Germline CDR1 is DFQATT and CDR2 is SNEGSKA (reference sequence). Trimming removed 0 bases from V and 4 bases from J, with 10 bases in between. CDR3 nucleotide sequence: TGCAGTGCTAGAGATCAGGGAGCAGGGGCCAACGTCCTGACTTTC. Translation gives CSARDQGAGANVLTF.

To note about this clonotype: The limits of the CDR3 on the DNA are not certain, so only TCRdb's listed CDR3 is given. This chain links TRBV7-9 with TRBJ2-3; whether TRBD2, the table's D call, matches the DNA was not checked. The CDR3 adds up to 19 amino acids, both ends counted. Germline V gene data show CDR1 as SEHNR and CDR2 as FQNEAQ (reference sequence). The CDR3: CASIYLCSVDQWDTDTQYF.

V is TRBV28 and J is TRBJ2-1, with 7 bases fitting TRBD1. The CDR3 covers 14 residues. V trimming: 6 bases; J trimming: 3 bases; junction bases outside the gene matches: 5. Germline V gene sequence: CDR1 MDHEN, CDR2 SYDVKM. CDR3 region: CASSPGTVYNEQFF. The CDR3 DNA reads as TGTGCCAGCAGCCCCGGGACAGTCTACAATGAGCAGTTCTTC.

As to this clonotype: At one boundary the junction diverges from the germline segment, which might be a read error. The V gene is TRBV7-7, the J gene TRBJ2-7; D uncertain. This CDR3 has 13 amino acids. Germline lookup yields CDR1 SSHAT and CDR2 FNYEAQ (reference sequence). CDR3 coding DNA: TGTGCTAGCAGCATCGGACCGGCCTACGAGCAGTACTTC. Amino acids: CASSIGPAYEQYF.

The rearrangement joins TRBV7-2 to TRBJ2-2; 13 bases are shared with TRBD2. This CDR3 is built from 18 residues. Trimming cost V 0 bases and J 7 bases; bases outside gene matches: 8. Germline V CDR1 and CDR2: SGHTA, FQGNSA. The CDR3 coding sequence is TGTGCCAGCAGCTTAGCGCCGGGACTAGCGGGAAGGAGCGGGGAGCTGTTTTTT. As protein: CASSLAPGLAGRSGELFF.

This clonotype was recorded many times. V gene TRBV7-9 combines with J gene TRBJ1-2; perhaps TRBD1 as D (5 bases). The CDR3 contains 17 residues. The V end was cut by 5 bases, the J end by 3 bases, with 22 bases between. CDR1 is SEHNR, CDR2 FQNEAQ, per germline (reference sequence). In nucleotides, the CDR3 is TGTGCCAGCAGCCCCGGGGCACGTTACTACCGCGACTATGGCTACACCTTC. It codes for CASSPGARYYRDYGYTF. The full variable domain, its missing parts supplied by reference TRBV7-9 and TRBJ1-2, is DTGVSQNPRHKITKRGQNVTFRCDPISEHNRLYWYRQTLGQGPEFLTYFQNEAQLEKSRLLSDRFSAERPKGSFSTLEIQRTEQGDSAMYLCASSPGARYYRDYGYTFGSGTRLTVV.

V is TRBV7-6 and J is TRBJ2-4; 11 bases are a match to TRBD2. This CDR3 is built from 15 residues. CDR1 and CDR2 (germline): SGHVS, FNYEAQ. After removal of 8 bases from V and 8 bases from J, the junction contained 11 bases not matched to a gene. The CDR3 region is CASSASGGPLDIQYF. In DNA, the CDR3 is TGTGCCAGCTCCGCTAGCGGGGGGCCCTTGGACATTCAGTACTTC.

Of note for this clonotype: One end of the junction fails to match germline, which may point to a read error. The rearrangement joins TRBV7-6 to TRBJ2-1; TRBD2 matches at 11 bases. The CDR3 loop spans 14 amino acids. Germline CDR1 and CDR2: SGHVS and FNYEAQ. The CDR3 loop is CASGLAGGYNEQFF. The CDR3 nucleotides are TGTGCCAGCGGCTTAGCGGGGGGGTACAATGAGCAGTTCTTC.

This clonotype was counted a few times. V gene TRBV5-4 combines with J gene TRBJ2-5; D is ambiguous. Between the trimmed V and J ends, which lost 0 bases and 4 bases, there was a span of 4 bases. The CDR3 loop spans 12 amino acids. Germline lookup yields CDR1 SGHNT and CDR2 YYREEE (reference sequence). CDR3 bases: TGTGCCAGCAGCTTGGATTTAGAGACCCAGTACTTC. Its translation: CASSLDLETQYF. Filled out from reference TRBV5-4 and TRBJ2-5, the complete variable domain reads ETGVTQSPTHLIKTRGQQVTLRCSSQSGHNTVSWYQQALGQGPQFIFQYYREEENGRGNFPPRFSGLQFPNYSSELNVNALELDDSALYLCASSLDLETQYFGPGTRLLVL.

In the case of this clonotype: Since a much larger clone is just one base distant, this may be a read error. The chain uses TRBV20-1 and TRBJ2-5; possibly TRBD1 for D (5 bases). Germline-derived CDR1 and CDR2 are DFQATT and SNEGSKA (reference sequence). This CDR3 is built from 15 residues. V lost 0 bases, J lost 4 bases, and 15 bases lay in between. CDR3 in amino acids: CSARDRWGGAETQYF. DNA of the CDR3: TGCAGTGCTAGAGATCGTTGGGGTGGGGCAGAGACCCAGTACTTC.

This clonotype was seen repeatedly, ten times or more. The V and J genes are TRBV4-3 and TRBJ2-7; 12 positions agree with TRBD2. V dropped 1 base and J dropped 6; count of bases not matched to a gene: 4. CDR3 size: 15 residues. The germline V gene has CDR1 LGHNA and CDR2 YSLEER. The CDR3 sequence is CASSQGGLAGSEQYF. CDR3 DNA: TGCGCCAGCAGCCAAGGCGGACTAGCGGGAAGCGAGCAGTACTTC.

The sample holds one count of this clonotype. The chain couples TRBV9 to TRBJ2-3, with 7 nucleotides matching TRBD2. Per germline, CDR1 SGDLS and CDR2 YYNGEE. The CDR3 covers 16 residues. After removal of 1 base from V and 0 bases from J, the junction contained 5 bases not matched to a gene. The chain's CDR3 is CASSVRLADSTDTQYF. The CDR3 region has the DNA TGTGCCAGCAGCGTAAGGCTAGCGGATAGCACAGATACGCAGTATTTT.

CDR3 region: CASSLARGGGGTDTQYF. The DNA of the CDR3 is TGTGCCAGCAGTTTAGCGCGCGGAGGGGGAGGCACAGATACGCAGTATTTT. V gene TRBV12-3 or TRBV12-4 combines with J gene TRBJ2-3, with D possibly called TRBD1 or TRBD2 (6 bases each). The CDR3 loop spans 17 amino acids. The V gene lost 0 bases and the J gene lost 1 base, with 14 bases spanning the gap.

This clonotype was seen repeatedly, ten times or more. Since a much larger clone is just one base distant, this may be a read error. The chain recombines TRBV5-5 with TRBJ2-7, with 7 bases aligning to TRBD1. The CDR3 consists of 13 residues. CDR1 is SGHKS, CDR2 YYEKEE, per germline (reference sequence). Trimming cost V 4 bases and J 2 bases; bases outside gene matches: 3. The chain's CDR3 is CASSQGQTYEQYF. CDR3 in DNA: TGTGCCAGCAGCCAGGGACAGACCTACGAGCAGTACTTC. The entire variable domain, with the rest obtained from reference TRBV5-5 and TRBJ2-7, is as follows: DAGVTQSPTHLIKTRGQQVTLRCSPISGHKSVSWYQQVLGQGPQFIFQYYEKEERGRGNFPDRFSARQFPNYSSELNVNALLLGDSALYLCASSQGQTYEQYFGPGTRLTVT.

The chain uses TRBV7-3 and TRBJ2-3; possibly TRBD2 for D (6 bases). Trimming removed 2 bases at V and 11 bases at J, with 23 bases between. The V gene's germline CDR1 is SGHTA and CDR2 FQGTGA. This CDR3 is built from 16 residues. DNA of the CDR3: TGTGCCAGCAGCTTACGCCCCGGGACTGATAACAGTGAGCAGTATTTT. It translates to CASSLRPGTDNSEQYF.

V usage is TRBV7-9 and J usage is TRBJ2-1; 10 nucleotides align to TRBD2. Germline V gives CDR1 SEHNR, CDR2 FQNEAQ (reference sequence). Trimming removed 3 bases from V and 7 bases from J; junction bases left unmatched: 6. CDR3 length: 15 amino acids. DNA of the CDR3: TGTGCCAGCAGCTTCACCGCTAGCGGGAGTAATGAGCAGTTCTTC. Translated: CASSFTASGSNEQFF.

For this clonotype: The junction departs from germline at one end; a sequencing error may be responsible. The chain has TRBV29-1 and TRBJ2-1; 11 bases agree with TRBD2. Per germline, CDR1 SQVTM and CDR2 ANQGSEA. This CDR3 contains 13 residues. The CDR3 loop reads CSGLAGGVNGEVF. The CDR3 nucleotides are TGCAGCGGCTTAGCGGGGGGGGTAAATGGGGAGGTCTTC.

This clonotype was picked up many times. The CDR3 nucleotides read TGCGCCAGCAGCCCGGGGGTAAGCAATCAGCCCCAGCATTTT. Its translation: CASSPGVSNQPQHF. The chain employs TRBV5-1 and TRBJ1-5; possible D gene TRBD1, 5 bases. Deletions cut 4 bases from V and 1 base from J, with 9 bases between. Germline V gene data show CDR1 as SGHRS and CDR2 as YFSETQ. This CDR3 is built from 14 residues.

This clonotype was found many times. V gene TRBV6-1 combines with J gene TRBJ2-7; 7 nucleotides agree with TRBD1. Germline CDR1 reads MNHNS; CDR2 reads SASEGT. The V and J ends lost 7 bases and 0 bases, in that order; junction bases with no gene match: 6. The CDR3 is 14 residues long. In DNA form, the CDR3 reads TGTGCCAGCACCCACAGGGGTTTCTCCTACGAGCAGTACTTC. It specifies CASTHRGFSYEQYF.